This TCR beta chain was retrieved from a study of technical replicates of blood from a handful of donors. Sequencing used immunoSEQ multiplex PCR; TCRdb keeps in-frame clones, though not all of them. The table records almost 90,000 clones, 95% of them present only once. The source of this sequence is a human donor in good health. The sample taken for sequencing was T cells isolated from PBMCs.

This CDR3 is CASSLRAGSYEQYF. In DNA form, the CDR3 reads TGTGCCAGCAGCTTGCGAGCAGGCTCCTACGAGCAGTACTTC. The rearrangement joins TRBV5-4 to TRBJ2-7, with no clear D. This CDR3 has 14 residues. Germline loops: CDR1 SGHNT, CDR2 YYREEE (reference sequence). V was trimmed by 1 base and J by 0 bases, leaving 8 bases between them.